One and the same sample provided the 18 T cell receptor beta chains below, sequenced in a study of blood T cells in healthy people across ages. PCR was performed a second time for about 7 to 11 cycles using a sample-barcoded 5' primer and a J-beta primer mix. One entry per CDR3 protein, called by TCRdb with MiXCR from the 5' RACE reads. The data show some 1,500,000 distinct CDR3 sequences, with 40% to 45% seen just once and less than 5% held by the top ten. Sequencing was carried out using blood. Receptor source: a woman between 18 and 29 years old in good health.

The chain combines TRBV18 with TRBJ1-6, with a weak D call TRBD1 (6 bases). The germline V gene encodes CDR1 KGHSH and CDR2 LQKENI. This CDR3 is 15 amino acids long. Trimming pared 4 bases from V and 4 bases from J, leaving 11 bases between. The CDR3 coding sequence is TGTGCCAGCTCACTACAGGGCGAGTATAATTCACCCCTCCACTTT. Residues: CASSLQGEYNSPLHF. Based on the CDR3 plus reference TRBV18 and TRBJ1-6, the full variable domain is NAGVMQNPRHLVRRRGQEARLRCSPMKGHSHVYWYRQLPEEGLKFMVYLQKENIIDESGMPKERFSAEFPKEGPSILRIQQVVRGDSAAYFCASSLQGEYNSPLHFGNGTRLTVT.

The table lists this clonotype with a count of one. This chain connects TRBV20-1 to TRBJ1-3; no definite D call. Germline V gene data show CDR1 as DFQATT and CDR2 as SNEGSKA (reference sequence). V lost 0 bases, J lost 1 base, and 10 bases lay in between. This CDR3 has 15 residues. The CDR3 DNA reads TGCAGTGCTAGAGATCCCAGGAGGTCTGGAAACACCATATATTTT. Encoded protein: CSARDPRRSGNTIYF.

This clonotype was picked up a small number of times. V usage is TRBV27 and J usage is TRBJ2-3; D possibly matches TRBD1 or TRBD2 (5 bases each). With 1 base removed from V and 2 bases from J, the gap between germline ends came to 13 bases. This CDR3 comprises 16 residues. Germline CDR1 is MNHEY and CDR2 is SMNVEV (reference sequence). The CDR3 is CASSLYVSGHTDTQYF. Here the CDR3 DNA reads TGTGCCAGCAGTTTATATGTCTCGGGGCACACAGATACGCAGTATTTT.

This clonotype was seen only a few times. V is TRBV27 and J is TRBJ1-6, with D possibly matching TRBD1 (6 bases). Germline CDR1 is MNHEY and CDR2 is SMNVEV (reference sequence). The CDR3 consists of 15 residues. Deletions cut 7 bases from V and 6 bases from J, with 16 bases between. In nucleotides, the CDR3 is TGTGCCAGCACCTTATGGCCAGGGGTTAATTCACCCCTCCACTTT. It is translated as CASTLWPGVNSPLHF.

This clonotype has a handful of counts. V usage is TRBV27 and J usage is TRBJ2-1; D is perhaps TRBD1 (5 bases). CDR1 and CDR2 (germline): MNHEY, SMNVEV (reference sequence). V shed 4 bases and J shed 6 bases, with 16 bases lying between them. CDR3 length: 15 residues. Written as DNA, the CDR3 is TGTGCCAGCAGTTCAAGGGGCCACTGGGCCAATGAGCAGTTCTTC. Amino acids: CASSSRGHWANEQFF.

This rearrangement joins TRBV7-6 to TRBJ2-4; 8 bases align to TRBD2. The closer fit of TRBJ2-7 to the DNA end suggests the J call may be wrong. The V gene's germline CDR1 is SGHVS and CDR2 FNYEAQ. The CDR3 runs to 16 residues. CDR3 amino acids: CASSPGLVGSSYEQYF. The CDR3 bases are TGTGCCAGCAGCCCGGGACTAGTGGGATCTAGCTACGAGCAGTACTTC.

The rearrangement uses TRBV29-1 and TRBJ2-7; D is perhaps TRBD1 or TRBD2 (5 bases each). The CDR3 is made up of 14 amino acids. The V and J ends lost 4 bases and 1 base respectively, with 14 bases between them. Germline V CDR1 and CDR2: SQVTM, ANQGSEA. The CDR3 reads CSVALGTVSYEQYF. As DNA, the CDR3 is TGCAGCGTTGCTCTCGGGACGGTATCCTACGAGCAGTACTTC.

The V and J genes are TRBV12-3 or TRBV12-4 and TRBJ2-7, with TRBD2 identical over 7 bases. V shed 6 bases and J 3 bases; nucleotides not matched to a gene: 17. The CDR3 runs to 17 residues. The CDR3 loop is CASRDGGGRGRIYEQYF. The CDR3 DNA reads as TGTGCCAGCAGAGATGGGGGTGGGCGGGGGAGGATCTACGAGCAGTACTTC.

This sequence joins TRBV27 and TRBJ1-2; TRBD1 matches at 10 bases. The CDR3 loop spans 15 amino acids. The V gene end was trimmed by 11 bases and the J gene end by 6 bases; junction bases not matched to a gene: 15. Germline CDR1 reads MNHEY; CDR2 reads SMNVEV (reference sequence). The CDR3 loop is CAAGGTGASSNGYTF. CDR3 DNA: TGTGCCGCGGGCGGGACAGGGGCCTCTTCGAATGGCTACACCTTC.

V usage is TRBV12-3 or TRBV12-4 and J usage is TRBJ1-3; D perhaps matches TRBD1 (5 bases). CDR3 length: 14 amino acids. V was cut by 6 bases and J by 4 bases, with 13 bases left in between. The CDR3 nucleotides are TGTGCCAGCAGACCTCGGGGGATCGGAAACACCATATATTTT. As protein: CASRPRGIGNTIYF.

The table lists this clonotype with a few counts. The chain recombines TRBV7-9 with TRBJ2-1, with TRBD1 identical over 7 bases. The CDR3 is 15 amino acids. Trimming cost V 2 bases and J 5 bases; bases outside gene matches: 6. Germline V gene sequence: CDR1 SEHNR, CDR2 FQNEAQ (reference sequence). This chain's CDR3 is CASSLTTGQDNEQFF. For the CDR3, the DNA is TGTGCCAGCAGCTTAACCACTGGACAGGACAATGAGCAGTTCTTC.

V and J are TRBV21-1 and TRBJ1-1; the listed D gene, TRBD1, was not tested against the DNA. TRBV21-1 counts as a pseudogene. The CDR3 runs 16 residues. The CDR3 loop reads CASSTYRGGGNTEAFF. DNA of the CDR3: TGTGCCAGCAGCACTTACAGGGGGGGGGGAAACACTGAAGCTTTCTTT.

This clonotype has more than one count but fewer than ten. The V call is TRBV10-3, the J call TRBJ2-7, with a tentative D call TRBD1 (6 bases). This CDR3 has 12 amino acids. Trimming removed 9 bases at V and 4 bases at J, with 13 bases between. Germline V gene data show CDR1 as ENHRY and CDR2 as SYGVKD. The CDR3 region has the DNA TGTGCCATAGGGACATCTACTTACGAGCAGTACTTC. Translation gives CAIGTSTYEQYF.

Only a few counts were recorded for this clonotype. The CDR3 is CASSSDLLSNQPQHF. The CDR3 nucleotides read TGTGCCAGCAGCTCGGACCTCCTTAGCAATCAGCCCCAGCATTTT. The gene calls are TRBV7-3 and TRBJ1-5, with unresolved D. The germline gives CDR1 SGHTA, CDR2 FQGTGA. Between the trimmed V and J ends, which lost 4 bases and 0 bases, there was a span of 10 bases. The CDR3 sequence is 15 residues long.

The genes are TRBV7-8 and TRBJ1-4; D unclear. The germline V gene has CDR1 SGHVS and CDR2 FQNEAQ. The CDR3 consists of 13 residues. Between the trimmed V and J ends, which lost 5 bases and 7 bases, there was a span of 11 bases. The CDR3 nucleotides are TGTGCCAGCAGCCGAGGACCGTTTGAAAAACTGTTTTTT. Amino acid sequence: CASSRGPFEKLFF.

About this clonotype: The junction departs from the called germline gene at one end, perhaps through a read error. The CDR3 loop is CASSVSSGFGYTF. CDR3 in DNA: TGTGCCAGCAGTGTATCGTCTGGTTTTGGCTACACCTTC. V is TRBV27 and J is TRBJ1-2; D call uncertain. The CDR3 has 13 residues. The germline gives CDR1 MNHEY, CDR2 SMNVEV (reference sequence).

The chain carries TRBV7-2 and TRBJ2-5; a weak D match, TRBD2 (6 bases). CDR1 is SGHTA, CDR2 FQGNSA, per germline. The V end was cut by 2 bases, the J end by 2 bases, with 15 bases between. This CDR3 comprises 16 residues. The CDR3 DNA is TGTGCCAGCAGCTTATCCGGGACTCAGCGTCAAGAGACCCAGTACTTC. Translated, it gives CASSLSGTQRQETQYF.

This clonotype has only a few counts. The chain is built from TRBV2 and TRBJ2-3; D is possibly TRBD1 or TRBD2 (5 bases each). CDR3 length equals 16 residues. V lost 6 bases and J 0 bases, leaving 16 bases between the germline ends. Looked up from germline, CDR1 is SNHLY and CDR2 is FYNNEI. For the CDR3, the DNA is TGTGCCAGCAGGGGAGTGTGGACAACTAGCACAGATACGCAGTATTTT. Protein: CASRGVWTTSTDTQYF.